A single sample gave rise to the 20 T cell receptor beta chains below, sequenced in a study of T-cell reconstitution after alpha-beta-depleted transplantation in children. The library targeted TCRbeta and was prepared with unique molecular identifiers. In TCRdb, the PCR reads were re-called with MiXCR into one record per CDR3 protein. The sample lists 700,000 or so distinct CDR3 sequences, roughly 13% occurring once. The material sequenced was PBMCs, taken before TCRalphabeta/CD19-depleted stem cell transplant. These receptors came from a girl aged 2 to 10 with congenital amegakaryocytic thrombocytopenia, due to receive a stem cell transplant.

This clonotype occurred many times. The V and J genes are TRBV6-5 and TRBJ2-1; TRBD2 matches 7 bases. CDR1 and CDR2 from the germline V gene are MNHEY and SVGAGI. The length of the CDR3 is 19 residues. Trimming removed 2 bases from V and 2 bases from J; junction bases left unmatched: 15. The CDR3 DNA reads as TGTGCCAGCAGTTACCCACCTAGCCGACTAGCATTTCCCTACAATGAGCAGTTCTTC. Its protein is CASSYPPSRLAFPYNEQFF.

This clonotype appeared many times. The chain has TRBV5-5 and TRBJ2-4, with 11 positions matching TRBD2. J gave up 2 bases and V 2 bases, and 9 bases lay outside the gene matches. CDR1 is SGHKS and CDR2 is YYEKEE in the germline V gene (reference sequence). The CDR3 has 18 amino acids. This chain's CDR3 is CASSLLAGGPVSKNIQYF. In DNA, the CDR3 is TGTGCCAGCAGCTTATTAGCGGGAGGGCCGGTCTCCAAAAACATTCAGTACTTC.

The chain carries TRBV11-2 and TRBJ2-1, with 8 nucleotides matching TRBD1. The CDR3 extends over 15 amino acids. Trimming cost V 4 bases and J 5 bases; bases outside gene matches: 7. Germline CDR1 is SGHAT and CDR2 is FQNNGV. The DNA of the CDR3 is TGTGCCAGCAGCTCCAGGACAGGGTATAACAATGAGCAGTTCTTC. Translated: CASSSRTGYNNEQFF.

This clonotype was found many times. This chain uses TRBV5-1 with TRBJ2-3; 7 bases line up with TRBD2. CDR1 is SGHRS and CDR2 is YFSETQ in the germline V gene. V gave up 4 bases and J gave up 7 bases; unmatched junction bases: 6. This CDR3 spans 13 amino acids. DNA for the CDR3: TGCGCCAGCAGCATAAGACTAGCTAATACGCAGTATTTT. Translating it yields CASSIRLANTQYF.

This clonotype was recorded a few times. The chain is built from TRBV5-1 and TRBJ2-7; D is tentatively TRBD1 or TRBD2 (5 bases each). This CDR3 region has 15 residues. Per germline, CDR1 SGHRS and CDR2 YFSETQ. V lost 5 bases and J lost 4, with 19 bases in between. CDR3 sequence (DNA): TGCGCCAGCAGATCGGACCGAACTGGGGGATACGAGCAGTACTTC. Amino acids: CASRSDRTGGYEQYF.

This clonotype was counted only a few times. CDR3 nucleotides: TGTGCTAGTGGCCCAGCAGTTCGCACTGAAGCTTTCTTT. Amino acids: CASGPAVRTEAFF. J is TRBJ1-1 and V is TRBV12-5; D is uncertain. Deletions cut 6 bases from V and 4 bases from J, with 12 bases between. This CDR3 has 13 residues. Germline CDR1 reads LGHNT; CDR2 reads FRNRAP.

This clonotype appeared a few times. CDR3 coding DNA: TGTGCCAGCCAGCGGCTAGCGGGATACAATGAGCAGTTCTTC. It yields the protein CASQRLAGYNEQFF. J is TRBJ2-1 and V is TRBV3-1; 9 bases are a match to TRBD2. The ends lost 8 bases at V and 4 bases at J; junction bases unmatched: 6. The germline CDR1 and CDR2 sequences are LGHDT and YNNKEL (reference sequence). The CDR3 runs to 14 residues.

There are a few counts of this clonotype. The V call is TRBV6-2 or TRBV6-3, the J call TRBJ1-5; 8 positions agree with TRBD1. Trimming cost V 7 bases and J 4 bases; bases outside gene matches: 6. This CDR3 has 14 residues. Germline values: CDR1 MNHEY, CDR2 SVGEGT. The CDR3 bases are TGTGCCAGCACCAAGGGACAGGATAATCAGCCCCAGCATTTT. Encoded protein: CASTKGQDNQPQHF.

This sequence joins TRBV20-1 and TRBJ1-1; the D is unclear. CDR1 is DFQATT and CDR2 is SNEGSKA in the germline V gene (reference sequence). This CDR3 comprises 13 residues. Trimming removed 2 bases at V and 4 bases at J, with 11 bases between. The CDR3 DNA follows: TGCAGTGCTAGACAAGAATGGCTCACTGAAGCTTTCTTT. This translates into CSARQEWLTEAFF.

Comment on this clonotype: A much more abundant neighbour one base away suggests this may be a read error. The chain links TRBV4-2 to TRBJ2-3; tentatively, D is TRBD1 (6 bases). The CDR3 length is 15 residues. CDR1 is LGHNA and CDR2 is YNFKEQ in the germline V gene. The CDR3 region is CVSSQGSPSTDTQYF. In nucleotides, the CDR3 is TGTGTCAGCAGCCAGGGGAGCCCTAGCACAGATACGCAGTATTTT.

The chain is built from TRBV6-5 and TRBJ2-6; no clear D. Germline-derived CDR1 and CDR2 are MNHEY and SVGAGI. This CDR3 spans 16 amino acids. The V gene lost 2 bases and the J gene lost 1 base, with 9 bases spanning the gap. The CDR3 nucleotides read TGTGCCAGCAGTTACGGCCGGTTGTCTGGGGCCAACGTCCTGACTTTC. Translation gives CASSYGRLSGANVLTF.

Remarks on this clonotype: One base away lies a much larger clone, so this may be a sequencing read error. The V gene is TRBV5-1, the J gene TRBJ2-7, with D possibly being TRBD1 (5 bases). In germline, CDR1 is SGHRS, CDR2 YFSETQ. This CDR3 is 14 amino acids long. The CDR3 nucleotides are TGCGCCAGCAGCTTTGTGACAGACTCCTACGAGCAGCACTTC. It encodes CASSFVTDSYEQHF.

This clonotype has ten or more counts. The V gene is TRBV10-3, the J gene TRBJ2-2; no clear D. CDR3 length: 16 residues. CDR1 is ENHRY and CDR2 is SYGVKD in the germline V gene. V lost 0 bases and J 4 bases, leaving 12 bases between the germline ends. The CDR3 region is CAISESRGSSTGELFF. In DNA, the CDR3 is TGTGCCATCAGTGAGTCTAGAGGCTCGAGCACCGGGGAGCTGTTTTTT.

The chain links TRBV5-6 to TRBJ1-5; the match to TRBD1 covers 8 bases. CDR1 and CDR2 (germline): SGHDT, YYEEEE. The CDR3 runs 15 residues. The ends lost 0 bases at V and 5 bases at J; junction bases unmatched: 4. The CDR3 spells CASSLGQGADQPQHF. As DNA, the CDR3 is TGTGCCAGCAGCTTGGGGCAGGGGGCTGATCAGCCCCAGCATTTT.

The chain links TRBV10-1 to TRBJ2-5; D is possibly TRBD2 (5 bases). The V and J ends lost 2 bases and 3 bases respectively, with 16 bases between them. The CDR3 totals 16 residues. Germline V gene sequence: CDR1 WNHNN, CDR2 SYGVQD (reference sequence). CDR3 loop: CASSERRGQREETQYF. CDR3 in DNA: TGCGCCAGCAGTGAGCGTAGAGGGCAACGAGAAGAGACCCAGTACTTC.

This clonotype was recorded a few times. The chain links TRBV29-1 to TRBJ1-1, with D possibly TRBD1 on 5 matching bases. Deletions cut 4 bases from V and 2 bases from J, with 14 bases between. The CDR3 sequence is 14 residues long. Germline V gives CDR1 SQVTM, CDR2 ANQGSEA. CDR3 loop: CSVGWSGGNTEAFF. CDR3 DNA sequence: TGCAGCGTTGGGTGGAGCGGGGGAAACACTGAAGCTTTCTTT.

This clonotype was recorded a few times. The chain employs TRBV20-1 and TRBJ2-3, with 9 bases fitting TRBD2. CDR3 length: 13 amino acids. Germline V lookup: CDR1 DFQATT, CDR2 SNEGSKA (reference sequence). V trimming: 7 bases; J trimming: 5 bases; junction bases outside the gene matches: 7. The CDR3 DNA reads as TGCAGTGTGGGTAGCGGGAGTGTAGATACGCAGTATTTT. Translation gives CSVGSGSVDTQYF.

The gene calls are TRBV7-2 and TRBJ2-1; 8 positions match TRBD2. This CDR3 is built from 17 residues. V lost 7 bases to trimming and J lost 2 bases; unmatched junction nucleotides: 13. CDR1 and CDR2 (germline): SGHTA, FQGNSA. The DNA for the CDR3 is TGTGCCAGCATCCTAGGGGGTGAACTAGCGGCCTACAATGAGCAGTTCTTC. Its translation is CASILGGELAAYNEQFF.

At least ten counts were recorded for this clonotype. This sequence joins TRBV15 and TRBJ2-5, with TRBD2 matching 11 bases. Germline CDR1 and CDR2: LNHNV and YYDKDF (reference sequence). The junction had 6 bases not matched to a gene; V was cut back by 1 base and J by 2 bases. This CDR3 has 17 residues. The CDR3 sequence: CATSRVGGTSGQETQYF. CDR3 sequence (DNA): TGTGCCACCAGCAGAGTCGGGGGGACTAGCGGTCAAGAGACCCAGTACTTC.

This clonotype appeared a few times. The gene calls are TRBV2 and TRBJ2-1, with no clear D. CDR1 is SNHLY, CDR2 FYNNEI, per germline. The CDR3 has 12 amino acids. Trimming left V 6 bases short and J 10 bases short, with 13 bases between. In DNA form, the CDR3 reads TGTGCCAGCAGAGAGATAAAATGGGAGCAGTTCTTC. Protein sequence: CASREIKWEQFF. The variable domain in full, completed from reference TRBV2 and TRBJ2-1, reads EPEVTQTPSHQVTQMGQEVILRCVPISNHLYFYWYRQILGQKVEFLVSFYNNEISEKSEIFDDQFSVERPDGSNFTLKIRSTKLEDSAMYFCASREIKWEQFFGPGTRLTVL.